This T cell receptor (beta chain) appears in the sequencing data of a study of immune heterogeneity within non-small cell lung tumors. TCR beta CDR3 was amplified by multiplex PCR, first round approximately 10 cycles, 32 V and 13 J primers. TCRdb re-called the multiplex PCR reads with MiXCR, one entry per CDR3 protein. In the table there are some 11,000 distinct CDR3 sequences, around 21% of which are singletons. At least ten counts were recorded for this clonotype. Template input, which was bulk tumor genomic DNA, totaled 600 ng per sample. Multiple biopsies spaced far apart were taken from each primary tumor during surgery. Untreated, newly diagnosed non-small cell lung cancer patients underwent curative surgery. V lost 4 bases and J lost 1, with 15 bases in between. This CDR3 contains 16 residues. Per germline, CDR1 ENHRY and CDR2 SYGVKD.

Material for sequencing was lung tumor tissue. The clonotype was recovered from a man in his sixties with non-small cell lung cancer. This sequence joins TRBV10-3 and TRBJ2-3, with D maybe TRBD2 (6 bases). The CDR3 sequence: CAISGRGSDRTDTQYF. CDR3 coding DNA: TGTGCCATCAGTGGCCGGGGGTCGGACCGCACAGATACGCAGTATTTT.